This T cell receptor beta chain is from a study of control samples from healthy donors and cancer patients. Produced via immunoSEQ multiplex PCR; TCRdb's table is partial and in-frame only. The sample includes 150,000 to 170,000 clones, just under 95% of them seen just once. The germline V gene encodes CDR1 SGDLS and CDR2 YYNGEE. V was clipped by 3 bases and J by 8 bases; unmatched bases: 6. This CDR3 spans 15 amino acids. Sequenced input: blood. The V gene is TRBV9, the J gene TRBJ2-1, with 12 nucleotides matching TRBD1. This sequence was found in a man in his forties in good health. The CDR3 DNA follows: TGTGCCAGCAGCGAGGGACAGGGGGCGCGTGATGAGCAGTTCTTC. Encoded protein: CASSEGQGARDEQFF.